This T cell receptor (beta chain) originates from a study of blood T cells in healthy people across ages (dated by TCRdb to the mid-2010s). Regarding the complete study: In model experiments, template switching captured roughly one uniquely barcoded TCR beta cDNA molecule for every two T cells. Using deep sequencing normalized with unique cDNA molecular identifiers, the study measured how TCR beta repertoire diversity changes with age. Donors were grouped into four age groups: young (average 16 years), middle-aged (39), aged (around 62) and long-lived (just over 80). To avoid experimental bias, donors of different ages were spread randomly across the sequencing lanes. Two additional independent replicas of 1 million unique cDNA reads from the same blood draw were analyzed for two donors (one aged 18 to 30 and one aged 80 or older).

Note on this clonotype: Its antigen is currently not known. Base-call qualities are not available, and no considerably larger clone is one nucleotide away.

Donors were about 36 systemically healthy Caucasian individuals from Russia aged roughly 6 to 90 years. Ten milliliters of peripheral blood were drawn from each donor into EDTA-treated Vacutainer tubes. Ficoll-Paque density-gradient centrifugation was used to isolate PBMCs, with at least 7 million obtained per sample. Total RNA was extracted from PBMCs with Trizol reagent, with at least 6 micrograms obtained per sample. For every donor, flow cytometry on a PBMC aliquot measured the percentage of naive CD45RAhigh/CD27high T cells. Results and caveats for the whole study, not just this receptor: Estimates of total diversity from one million sequenced T cells were regarded as lower bounds and underestimates. The long-lived group showed more naive CD4+ T cells, fewer expanded clones and increased TCR diversity than the aged group, suggesting age selection. Conclusive comparison of naive and antigen-experienced compartments was prevented by the profiling of bulk unsorted PBMCs. The CMV infection status of donors was not known, potentially confounding age-related changes in expanded clonotypes. A strong correlation was found between observed TCR beta diversity and the percentage of naive T cells measured by flow cytometry. Observed TCR beta diversity per million T cells fell roughly linearly with age, and a significant reduction was already apparent by age roughly 40.

Libraries were constructed by 5' RACE. These reads were obtained on an Illumina HiSeq 2500. The second PCR ran for roughly 6 to 11 cycles and used a J-beta primer mix along with a sample-barcoded 5' primer. A unique molecular identifier was introduced onto each TCR beta cDNA molecule by a template-switch 5' adaptor carrying 12 random nucleotides. Each sample yielded at least 3 million CDR3-containing paired-end reads. First-strand cDNA synthesis was performed from all RNA using the Mint cDNA synthesis kit, with priming by a TRBC-specific oligonucleotide. All cDNA was treated with uracil-DNA glycosylase and then went through a first 18-cycle PCR with the universal primers M1SS and BC2_uni_R. In the source study's methods: For normalization, 1 million high-quality reads, each with a distinct molecular identifier, were randomly selected from each sample. Reads with shared molecular identifiers were discarded instead of being binned into consensus sequences. CDR3 identification, clonotype clustering and error correction used MiTCR with a Q25 quality threshold and the strictest error-elimination algorithm. A nonparametric unseen species model with Euler transformation was used to estimate lower-bound total TCR beta diversity. The public reads were reanalyzed by TCRdb: fastp trimming at Q25, MiXCR alignment, in-frame beta chains only. One record per CDR3 amino acid sequence lists the most common genes and DNA. The V and J calls were determined by TCRdb, not by the authors. This sample gives 1.5 million to 2 million distinct CDR3 sequences in total; 28% of them show up just once. Of the sample, approximately 7.7% falls within the top ten clones.

This receptor was taken from a woman aged 30 to 39 in good health. The sample consisted of blood.

The CDR3 region reads CAITGLPPSGTQYF. The sequence in DNA is TGTGCCATCACGGGACTACCCCCGAGCGGGACCCAGTACTTC. The receptor chain draws on TRBV2 and TRBJ2-5, with 7 bases matching TRBD2. As encoded in the germline V gene, CDR1 is SNHLY while CDR2 is FYNNEI. Trimming takes 10 bases off V and 7 bases off J; junction bases not matched to a gene: 15. From its cysteine to its phenylalanine, the CDR3 spans 14 amino acids. Just the 42-base CDR3 DNA is kept, in frame starting at base 1.